This T cell receptor beta chain was recorded in a study of blood T cells in healthy people across ages. Isolation of PBMCs gave at least 6 million cells per sample. This clonotype was counted between two and nine times. Its antigen is unidentified. Trimming cost V 1 base and J 8 bases, with 14 bases left between them. This CDR3 has 14 residues. Germline V gives CDR1 SGHVS, CDR2 FQNEAQ. General study points: In these data, TCR beta diversity tracked strongly with naive T cell percentage.

A second PCR of roughly 6 to 12 cycles used a sample-barcoded 5' primer and a J-beta primer mix. Template switching added a 12-random-nucleotide identifier to every cDNA molecule. TCRdb processed the 5' RACE reads anew with MiXCR; each CDR3 protein has one entry. The sample holds 800,000 or so distinct CDR3 sequences; around 68% are singletons and the top ten take roughly 26%. Sequencing was performed on blood. The chain employs TRBV7-8 and TRBJ1-2; D might be TRBD1 (6 bases). This TCR came from a man aged 25-45 years in good health. CDR3 region: CASSLDPFGGGYTF. The CDR3, as DNA: TGTGCCAGCAGCTTAGACCCATTTGGGGGCGGCTACACCTTC.